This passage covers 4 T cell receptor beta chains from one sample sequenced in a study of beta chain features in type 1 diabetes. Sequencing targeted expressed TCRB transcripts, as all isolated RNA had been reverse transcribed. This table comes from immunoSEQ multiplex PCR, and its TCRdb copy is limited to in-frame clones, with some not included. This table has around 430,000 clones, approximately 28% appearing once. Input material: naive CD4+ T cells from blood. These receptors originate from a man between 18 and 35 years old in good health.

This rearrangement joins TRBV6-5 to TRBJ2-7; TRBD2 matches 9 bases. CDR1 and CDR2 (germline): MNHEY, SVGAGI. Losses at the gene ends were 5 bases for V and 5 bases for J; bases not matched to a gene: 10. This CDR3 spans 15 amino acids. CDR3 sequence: CASSPRLAVSDEQYF. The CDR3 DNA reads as TGTGCCAGCAGTCCACGACTAGCGGTGAGCGACGAGCAGTACTTC.

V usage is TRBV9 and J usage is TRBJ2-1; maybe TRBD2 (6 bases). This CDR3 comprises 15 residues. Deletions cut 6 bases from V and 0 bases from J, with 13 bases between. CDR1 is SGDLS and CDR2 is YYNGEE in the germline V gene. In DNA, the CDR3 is TGTGCCAGCACCCCGGGACTTCGCTCCTACAATGAGCAGTTCTTC. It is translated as CASTPGLRSYNEQFF.

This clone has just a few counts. The CDR3 is CASSLQAAYEQYF. CDR3 DNA sequence: TGCGCCAGCAGCTTACAGGCAGCCTACGAGCAGTACTTC. This chain joins TRBV5-1 and TRBJ2-7; the D gene is possibly TRBD1 (5 bases). V was pared by 2 bases and J by 2 bases, with 8 bases between. The CDR3 is 13 amino acids. CDR1 is SGHRS, CDR2 YFSETQ, per germline.

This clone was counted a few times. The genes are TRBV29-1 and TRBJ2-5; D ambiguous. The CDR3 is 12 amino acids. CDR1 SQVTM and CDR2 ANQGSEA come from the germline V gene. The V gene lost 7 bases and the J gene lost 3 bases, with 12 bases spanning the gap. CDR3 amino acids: CSALGKKETQYF. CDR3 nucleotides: TGCAGCGCCCTGGGAAAGAAAGAGACCCAGTACTTC.